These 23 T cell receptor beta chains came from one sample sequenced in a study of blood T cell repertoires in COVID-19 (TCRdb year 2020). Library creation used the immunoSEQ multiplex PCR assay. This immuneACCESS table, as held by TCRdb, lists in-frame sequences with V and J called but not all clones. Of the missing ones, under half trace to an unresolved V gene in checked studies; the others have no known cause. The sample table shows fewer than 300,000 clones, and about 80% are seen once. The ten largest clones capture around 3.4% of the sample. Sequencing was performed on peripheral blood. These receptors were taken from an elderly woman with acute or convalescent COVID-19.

The chain's CDR3 is CASSLGPNFETQYF. CDR3 DNA: TGTGCCAGCAGCTTAGGTCCGAACTTCGAGACCCAGTACTTC. The rearrangement uses TRBV7-2 and TRBJ2-5; no clear D. Germline V gene data show CDR1 as SGHTA and CDR2 as FQGNSA. V dropped 1 base and J dropped 5 bases, with 11 bases sitting between them. The length of the CDR3 is 14 residues.

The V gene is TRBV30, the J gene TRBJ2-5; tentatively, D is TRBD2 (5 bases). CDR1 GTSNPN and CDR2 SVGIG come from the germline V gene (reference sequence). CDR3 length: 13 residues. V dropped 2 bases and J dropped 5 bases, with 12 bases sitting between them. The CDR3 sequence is CAWSPTSSETQYF. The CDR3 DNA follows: TGTGCCTGGAGTCCAACTAGTTCCGAGACCCAGTACTTC. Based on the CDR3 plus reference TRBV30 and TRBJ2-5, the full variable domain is SQTIHQWPATLVQPVGSPLSLECTVEGTSNPNLYWYRQAAGRGLQLLFYSVGIGQISSEVPQNLSASRPQDRQFILSSKKLLLSDSGFYLCAWSPTSSETQYFGPGTRLLVL.

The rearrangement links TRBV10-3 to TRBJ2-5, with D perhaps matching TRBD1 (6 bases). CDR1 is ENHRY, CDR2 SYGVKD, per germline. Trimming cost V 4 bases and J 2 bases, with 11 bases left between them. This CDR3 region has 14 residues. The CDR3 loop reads CAISGRDTQETQYF. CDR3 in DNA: TGTGCCATCAGTGGCCGGGACACTCAAGAGACCCAGTACTTC.

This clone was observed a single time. For the CDR3, the DNA is TGTGCCAGCAAGTATCAGGGGAATAATGAAAAACTGTTTTTT. Encoded protein: CASKYQGNNEKLFF. The rearrangement uses TRBV6-5 and TRBJ1-4; D perhaps matches TRBD1 (6 bases). Trimming took off 7 bases at V and 4 bases at J, with 13 bases between the two ends. Germline CDR1 reads MNHEY; CDR2 reads SVGAGI. CDR3 length: 14 amino acids.

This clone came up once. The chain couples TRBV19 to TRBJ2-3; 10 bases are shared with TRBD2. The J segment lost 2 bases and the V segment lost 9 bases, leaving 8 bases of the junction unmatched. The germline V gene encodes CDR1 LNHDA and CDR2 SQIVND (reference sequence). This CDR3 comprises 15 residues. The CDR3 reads CASTTSGAPTDTQYF. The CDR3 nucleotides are TGTGCCAGCACCACTAGCGGGGCTCCCACAGATACGCAGTATTTT.

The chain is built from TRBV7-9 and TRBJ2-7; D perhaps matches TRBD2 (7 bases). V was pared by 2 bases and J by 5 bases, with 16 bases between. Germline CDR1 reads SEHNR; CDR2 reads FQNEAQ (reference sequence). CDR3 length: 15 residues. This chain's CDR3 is CASSLRGAIVDEQYF. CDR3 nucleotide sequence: TGTGCCAGCAGCTTACGGGGGGCTATCGTGGACGAGCAGTACTTC.

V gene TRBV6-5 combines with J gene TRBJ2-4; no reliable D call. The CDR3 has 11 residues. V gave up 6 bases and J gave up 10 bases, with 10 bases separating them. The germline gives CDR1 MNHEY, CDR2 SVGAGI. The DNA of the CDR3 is TGTGCCAGCAGAAACTACGAGATTCAGTACTTC. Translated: CASRNYEIQYF.

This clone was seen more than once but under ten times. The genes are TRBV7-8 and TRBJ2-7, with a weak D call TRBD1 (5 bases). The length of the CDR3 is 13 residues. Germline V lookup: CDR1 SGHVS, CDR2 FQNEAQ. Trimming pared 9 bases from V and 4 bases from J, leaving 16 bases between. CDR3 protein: CASGAGRWYEQYF. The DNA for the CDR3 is TGTGCCAGTGGAGCAGGGCGTTGGTACGAGCAGTACTTC.

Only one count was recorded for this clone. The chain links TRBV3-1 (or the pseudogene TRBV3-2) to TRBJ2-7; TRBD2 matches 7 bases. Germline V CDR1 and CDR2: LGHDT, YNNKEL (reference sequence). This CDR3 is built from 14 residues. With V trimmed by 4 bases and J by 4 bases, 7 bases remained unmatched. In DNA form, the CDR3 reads TGTGCCAGCAGCCGACTAGCACTGGGTTACGAGCAGTACTTC. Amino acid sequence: CASSRLALGYEQYF.

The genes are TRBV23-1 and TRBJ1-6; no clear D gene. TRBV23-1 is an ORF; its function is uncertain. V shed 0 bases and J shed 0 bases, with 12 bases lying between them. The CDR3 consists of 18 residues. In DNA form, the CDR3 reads TGCGCCAGCAGTCAATCGCCTAGATGGAGCTCCTATAATTCACCCCTCCACTTT. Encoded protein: CASSQSPRWSSYNSPLHF.

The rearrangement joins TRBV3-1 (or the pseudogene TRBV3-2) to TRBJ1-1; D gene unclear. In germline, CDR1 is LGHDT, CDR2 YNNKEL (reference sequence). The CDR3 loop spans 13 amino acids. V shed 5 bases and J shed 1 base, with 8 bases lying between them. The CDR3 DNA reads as TGTGCCAGCAGCTGGACTGGGAACACTGAAGCTTTCTTT. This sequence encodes CASSWTGNTEAFF.

CDR3 nucleotide sequence: TGTGCCAGCAGGGAGGGTCAGGGGACCCAGTACTTC. This translates into CASREGQGTQYF. The chain has TRBV6-5 and TRBJ2-5; tentatively, D is TRBD2 (6 bases). V lost 6 bases and J 7 bases, leaving 12 bases between the germline ends. Germline CDR1 MNHEY, CDR2 SVGAGI. The CDR3 sequence is 12 residues long.

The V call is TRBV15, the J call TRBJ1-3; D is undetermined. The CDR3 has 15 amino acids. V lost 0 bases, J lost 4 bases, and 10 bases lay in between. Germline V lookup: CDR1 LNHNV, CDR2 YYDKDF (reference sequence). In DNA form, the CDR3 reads TGTGCCACCAGCAGAGATCCCGGCAGGGGAAACACCATATATTTT. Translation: CATSRDPGRGNTIYF.

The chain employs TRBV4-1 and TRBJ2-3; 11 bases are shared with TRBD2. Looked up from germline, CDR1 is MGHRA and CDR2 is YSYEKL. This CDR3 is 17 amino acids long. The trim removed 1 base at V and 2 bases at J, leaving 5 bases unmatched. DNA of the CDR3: TGCGCCAGCAGCCAAGGGGTGACTAGCGGGGCCACAGATACGCAGTATTTT. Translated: CASSQGVTSGATDTQYF.

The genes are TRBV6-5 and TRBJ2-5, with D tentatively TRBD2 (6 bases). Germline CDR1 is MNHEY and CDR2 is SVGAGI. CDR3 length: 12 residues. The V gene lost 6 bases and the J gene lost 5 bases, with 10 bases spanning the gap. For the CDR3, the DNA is TGTGCCAGCAGGCGGGGCAGGGAGACCCAGTACTTC. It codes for CASRRGRETQYF.

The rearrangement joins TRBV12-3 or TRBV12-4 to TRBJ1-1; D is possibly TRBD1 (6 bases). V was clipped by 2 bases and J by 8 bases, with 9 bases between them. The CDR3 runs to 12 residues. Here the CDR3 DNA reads TGTGCCAGCAGTTTATTTGACAGGGAAGCTTTCTTT. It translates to CASSLFDREAFF.

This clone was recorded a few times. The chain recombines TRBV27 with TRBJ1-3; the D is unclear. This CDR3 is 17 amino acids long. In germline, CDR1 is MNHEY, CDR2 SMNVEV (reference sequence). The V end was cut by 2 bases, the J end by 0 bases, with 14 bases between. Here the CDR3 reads CASSLTAGPISGNTIYF. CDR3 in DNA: TGTGCCAGCAGTTTAACTGCAGGCCCAATCTCTGGAAACACCATATATTTT.

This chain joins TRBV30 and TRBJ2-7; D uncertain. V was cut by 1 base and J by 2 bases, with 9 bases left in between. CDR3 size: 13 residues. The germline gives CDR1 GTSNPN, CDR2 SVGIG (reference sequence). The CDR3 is CAWSGLVAYEQYF. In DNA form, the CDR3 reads TGTGCCTGGAGTGGCTTAGTAGCCTACGAGCAGTACTTC.

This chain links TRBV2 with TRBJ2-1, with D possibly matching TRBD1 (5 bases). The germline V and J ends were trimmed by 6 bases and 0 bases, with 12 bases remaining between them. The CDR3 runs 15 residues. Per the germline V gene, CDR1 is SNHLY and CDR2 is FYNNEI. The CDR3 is CASRTDRGSYNEQFF. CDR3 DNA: TGTGCCAGCAGGACCGACAGAGGCTCCTACAATGAGCAGTTCTTC.

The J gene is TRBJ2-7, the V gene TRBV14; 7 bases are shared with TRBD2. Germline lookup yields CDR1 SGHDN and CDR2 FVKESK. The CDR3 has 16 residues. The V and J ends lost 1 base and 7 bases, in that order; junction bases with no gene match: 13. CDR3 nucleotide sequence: TGTGCCAGCAGCCAAGGATCCGGGGTGAGAGCGGGGGAGCAGTACTTC. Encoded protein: CASSQGSGVRAGEQYF.

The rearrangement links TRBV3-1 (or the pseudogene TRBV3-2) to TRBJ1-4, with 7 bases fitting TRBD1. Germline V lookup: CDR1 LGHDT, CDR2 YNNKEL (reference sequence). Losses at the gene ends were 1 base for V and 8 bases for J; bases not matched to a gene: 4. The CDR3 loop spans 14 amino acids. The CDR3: CASSQVTGEEKLFF. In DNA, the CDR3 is TGTGCCAGCAGCCAAGTTACAGGGGAGGAAAAACTGTTTTTT.

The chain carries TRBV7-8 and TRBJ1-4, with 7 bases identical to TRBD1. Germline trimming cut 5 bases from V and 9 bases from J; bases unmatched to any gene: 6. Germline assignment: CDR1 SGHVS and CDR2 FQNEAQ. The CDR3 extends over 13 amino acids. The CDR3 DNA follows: TGTGCCAGCAGCAGCGGACAGGATAAAAAACTGTTTTTT. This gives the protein CASSSGQDKKLFF.

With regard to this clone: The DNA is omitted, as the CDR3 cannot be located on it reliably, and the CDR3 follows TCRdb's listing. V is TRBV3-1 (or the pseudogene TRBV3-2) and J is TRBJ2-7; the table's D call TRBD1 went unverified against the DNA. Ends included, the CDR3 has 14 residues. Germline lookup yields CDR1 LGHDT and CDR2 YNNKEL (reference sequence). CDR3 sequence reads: CASSQVGQGSLPWF.